A selection of T cell receptor beta chains follows, all from one sample in a study. Sequenced by immunoSEQ multiplex PCR; TCRdb stores in-frame clones only, minus some. The repertoire consists of some 70,000 clones, with 93% occurring once and the leading ten covering roughly 4.2%. The material sequenced was PBMCs. The receptors come from a man aged 35 to 55 with rheumatoid arthritis. Both conserved end residues are part of each CDR3. Each record gives: CDR3 protein, CDR3 DNA, J gene, V gene, D gene, clone size. D genes are given only for firm matches. Clone size, where shown, is once, few, many, or a class for clones that have expanded.

CDR3aa: CASSDGSYNEQFF
CDR3nt: TGTGCCAGCAGTGACGGCAGCTACAATGAGCAGTTCTTC
j_gene: TRBJ2-1
v_gene: TRBV6-4
d_gene: -
abundance: -

CDR3aa: CASSSREGYSYEQYF
CDR3nt: TGTGCCAGTAGTAGCCGCGAAGGGTACTCCTACGAGCAGTACTTC
j_gene: TRBJ2-7
v_gene: TRBV19
d_gene: -
abundance: -

CDR3aa: CAWSSTSAYNEQFF
CDR3nt: TGTGCCTGGAGTTCAACTAGCGCCTACAATGAGCAGTTCTTC
j_gene: TRBJ2-1
v_gene: TRBV30
d_gene: TRBD2
abundance: -

CDR3aa: CASSAPGQGNEKLFF
CDR3nt: TGTGCCAGTAGTGCTCCGGGACAGGGAAATGAAAAACTGTTTTTT
j_gene: TRBJ1-4
v_gene: TRBV19
d_gene: TRBD1
abundance: -

CDR3aa: CASSPLQAADYGYTF
CDR3nt: TGTGCCAGCTCACCATTACAGGCCGCGGACTATGGCTACACCTTC
j_gene: TRBJ1-2
v_gene: TRBV18
d_gene: -
abundance: -

CDR3aa: CASRYDTPNTGELFF
CDR3nt: TGTGCCAGCAGATATGACACACCGAACACCGGGGAGCTGTTTTTT
j_gene: TRBJ2-2
v_gene: TRBV6-5
d_gene: -
abundance: -

CDR3aa: CASSLGTSGSSWGQYF
CDR3nt: TGTGCCAGCAGTTTAGGAACTAGCGGGAGTTCTTGGGGGCAGTATTTT
j_gene: TRBJ2-3
v_gene: TRBV27
d_gene: TRBD2
abundance: -

CDR3aa: CASSYTATNEKLFF
CDR3nt: TGTGCCAGCAGTTACACGGCAACTAATGAAAAACTGTTTTTT
j_gene: TRBJ1-4
v_gene: TRBV6-2/TRBV6-3
d_gene: -
abundance: few

CDR3aa: CASSPGRGGEKLFF
CDR3nt: TGTGCCAGCTCACCAGGAAGAGGGGGTGAAAAACTGTTTTTT
j_gene: TRBJ1-4
v_gene: TRBV18
d_gene: -
abundance: -

CDR3aa: CASSPPQGTFRNTIYF
CDR3nt: TGTGCCAGCTCACCACCCCAGGGGACATTCCGAAACACCATATATTTT
j_gene: TRBJ1-3
v_gene: TRBV18
d_gene: -
abundance: -

CDR3aa: CAGAGGNTQYF
CDR3nt: TGTGCCGGGGCGGGGGGGAATACGCAGTATTTT
j_gene: TRBJ2-3
v_gene: TRBV2
d_gene: TRBD2
abundance: -

CDR3aa: CASSQAEEQYF
CDR3nt: TGTGCCAGCAGCCAAGCAGAGGAGCAGTACTTC
j_gene: TRBJ2-7
v_gene: TRBV3-1/TRBV3-2
d_gene: -
abundance: -

CDR3aa: CAWSNQGAGGYTF
CDR3nt: TGTGCCTGGAGTAACCAGGGCGCGGGTGGCTACACCTTC
j_gene: TRBJ1-2
v_gene: TRBV30
d_gene: -
abundance: -

CDR3aa: CASSPGTVANVLTF
CDR3nt: TGTGCCAGCAGCCCCGGGACAGTGGCCAACGTCCTGACTTTC
j_gene: TRBJ2-6
v_gene: TRBV7-8
d_gene: TRBD1
abundance: -

CDR3aa: CATSGTDKSYEQYF
CDR3nt: TGTGCCACCAGTGGGACGGATAAATCCTACGAGCAGTACTTC
j_gene: TRBJ2-7
v_gene: TRBV24-1
d_gene: -
abundance: -

CDR3aa: CASSLAVSGNTIYF
CDR3nt: TGTGCCAGCAGCTTAGCAGTCTCTGGAAACACCATATATTTT
j_gene: TRBJ1-3
v_gene: TRBV7-3
d_gene: -
abundance: -

CDR3aa: CASSPRGGQGGTINEPQHF
CDR3nt: TGTGCCAGCAGCCCCAGGGGGGGGCAGGGGGGTACCATAAATGAGCCCCAGCATTTT
j_gene: TRBJ1-5
v_gene: TRBV7-2
d_gene: TRBD1
abundance: -

CDR3aa: CASSRRNYEQYF
CDR3nt: TGTGCCAGCAGCCGTCGCAACTACGAGCAGTACTTC
j_gene: TRBJ2-7
v_gene: TRBV5-8
d_gene: -
abundance: -

CDR3aa: CASRRLAGTDTQYF
CDR3nt: TGTGCCAGCAGACGACTAGCCGGCACAGATACGCAGTATTTT
j_gene: TRBJ2-3
v_gene: TRBV18
d_gene: TRBD2
abundance: -

CDR3aa: CAIRGQGGTDTQYF
CDR3nt: TGTGCCATCAGGGGACAGGGGGGCACAGATACGCAGTATTTT
j_gene: TRBJ2-3
v_gene: TRBV10-3
d_gene: TRBD1
abundance: -

CDR3aa: CASSLTRRGSNQPQHF
CDR3nt: TGTGCCAGCAGCTTAACCAGGAGGGGGAGCAATCAGCCCCAGCATTTT
j_gene: TRBJ1-5
v_gene: TRBV7-2
d_gene: -
abundance: -

CDR3aa: CATSRDTPQAGSYEQYF
CDR3nt: TGTGCCACCAGCAGAGATACCCCTCAAGCGGGATCCTACGAGCAGTACTTC
j_gene: TRBJ2-7
v_gene: TRBV15
d_gene: TRBD2
abundance: once

CDR3aa: CASSPRRGGYTF
CDR3nt: TGTGCCAGCAGCCCCAGACGCGGTGGCTACACCTTC
j_gene: TRBJ1-2
v_gene: TRBV3-1/TRBV3-2
d_gene: -
abundance: -

CDR3aa: CASSTTAWNTGELFF
CDR3nt: TGTGCCAGTAGCACAACAGCCTGGAACACCGGGGAGCTGTTTTTT
j_gene: TRBJ2-2
v_gene: TRBV19
d_gene: -
abundance: -

CDR3aa: CASSLLAGIDYEQYF
CDR3nt: TGTGCCAGCTCACTACTAGCGGGGATAGACTACGAGCAGTACTTC
j_gene: TRBJ2-7
v_gene: TRBV18
d_gene: TRBD2
abundance: -

CDR3aa: CASSEGRGRRTEAFF
CDR3nt: TGTGCCAGCAGCGAAGGGCGGGGTCGGAGGACTGAAGCTTTCTTT
j_gene: TRBJ1-1
v_gene: TRBV7-9
d_gene: -
abundance: once

CDR3aa: CASSPPNRGLDYGYTF
CDR3nt: TGTGCCAGCAGCCCCCCTAATAGGGGGCTGGACTATGGCTACACCTTC
j_gene: TRBJ1-2
v_gene: TRBV14
d_gene: TRBD1
abundance: -

CDR3aa: CASSPMRGVTDTQYF
CDR3nt: TGTGCCAGCAGCCCGATGCGGGGGGTAACAGATACGCAGTATTTT
j_gene: TRBJ2-3
v_gene: TRBV7-2
d_gene: TRBD2
abundance: -

CDR3aa: CASSQEQGRGELFF
CDR3nt: TGCGCCAGCAGCCAGGAACAGGGCCGCGGGGAGCTGTTTTTT
j_gene: TRBJ2-2
v_gene: TRBV4-1
d_gene: -
abundance: -

CDR3aa: CATLGTHPNTEAFF
CDR3nt: TGTGCCACATTGGGGACACATCCGAACACTGAAGCTTTCTTT
j_gene: TRBJ1-1
v_gene: TRBV27
d_gene: -
abundance: -

CDR3aa: CASSVVPSSYNSPLHF
CDR3nt: TGTGCCAGCAGCGTAGTACCGAGCTCCTATAATTCACCCCTCCACTTT
j_gene: TRBJ1-6
v_gene: TRBV9
d_gene: -
abundance: -